This T cell receptor beta chain was documented in a study of PD-L1 blockade in urothelial cancer. Study overall: Once treatment had started, blood was analyzed at 3 weeks (second dose) and again at 6 weeks. Blood samples had a median of 141,255 T cells.

The CDR3 is 14 residues long. Germline V gene data show CDR1 as SEHNR and CDR2 as FQNEAQ (reference sequence). With 5 bases removed from V and 9 bases from J, the gap between germline ends came to 17 bases. Each patient contributed between 1 and 8 total time points of blood mononuclear cells, pretreatment and during treatment. PCRs were each spiked with synthetic TCR analog templates. Some clones are missing from TCRdb's copy, which holds only in-frame ones; the method was immunoSEQ multiplex PCR. In the table there are 41,000 or so clones, 82% of which are singletons. The chain combines TRBV7-9 with TRBJ2-1, with D unresolved. Sequencing used PBMCs, obtained around atezolizumab (anti-PD-L1) treatment. The origin of this receptor is a man aged 60-69 years with urothelial cancer. CDR3 in amino acids: CASSTPEAWSEQFF. The DNA of the CDR3 is TGTGCCAGCAGCACCCCCGAGGCTTGGAGTGAGCAGTTCTTC.